One and the same sample provided the 19 T cell receptor beta chains below, sequenced in a study of T cells in Graves' hyperthyroidism and ophthalmopathy. From RNA transcripts, TCR beta CDR3 regions were amplified. HTBI primers were used for first-round RT-PCR of the TCR CDR3. TCRdb reprocessed the multiplex PCR reads via MiXCR and lists one record per CDR3 protein. The sample holds over 700,000 distinct CDR3 sequences; over 35% are singletons and the top ten take roughly 8.3%. Input material: blood. Receptor source: a man between 18 and 29 years old with Graves' hyperthyroidism.

In this sample, this clonotype turned up many times. The rearrangement links TRBV5-1 to TRBJ2-7; tentatively, D is TRBD2 (6 bases). The ends were cut back, 6 bases at V and 5 bases at J, with 12 bases in the middle. Germline CDR1 reads SGHRS; CDR2 reads YFSETQ. CDR3 length: 12 residues. CDR3 DNA sequence: TGCGCCAGCAACGGGAGACGAGACGAGCAGTACTTC. It encodes CASNGRRDEQYF.

This clonotype was seen a few times. V gene TRBV7-9 combines with J gene TRBJ1-5; 12 nucleotides match TRBD1. Germline values: CDR1 SEHNR, CDR2 FQNEAQ (reference sequence). The CDR3 runs 16 residues. The V and J ends lost 5 bases and 5 bases, in that order; junction bases with no gene match: 7. CDR3 sequence reads: CASSERGDRGHQPQHF. CDR3 coding DNA: TGTGCCAGCAGCGAGAGGGGGGACAGGGGGCATCAGCCCCAGCATTTT.

The rearrangement joins TRBV29-1 to TRBJ1-2; 8 bases fit TRBD1. Trimming cost V 4 bases and J 8 bases; bases outside gene matches: 3. CDR1 and CDR2 from the germline V gene are SQVTM and ANQGSEA. The CDR3 loop spans 11 amino acids. The CDR3 loop is CSVVTGAGYTF. The CDR3 DNA follows: TGCAGCGTTGTGACAGGGGCCGGCTACACCTTC.

On this clonotype: This may come from a read error, since a much larger clone is one base off. The genes are TRBV10-2 and TRBJ2-2; no definite D call. Germline values: CDR1 WSHSY, CDR2 SAAADI. The V end was cut by 6 bases, the J end by 5 bases, with 10 bases between. CDR3 length: 13 amino acids. The CDR3 sequence: CASRLMATGELFF. CDR3 nucleotide sequence: TGCGCCAGCAGATTAATGGCGACCGGGGAGCTGTTTTTT.

The chain combines TRBV20-1 with TRBJ1-6; 7 bases agree with TRBD1. Germline-derived CDR1 and CDR2 are DFQATT and SNEGSKA (reference sequence). This CDR3 has 13 residues. Losses at the gene ends were 6 bases for V and 6 bases for J; bases not matched to a gene: 5. This chain's CDR3 is CSAQGQINSPLHF. The CDR3 DNA follows: TGCAGTGCACAGGGACAGATTAATTCACCCCTCCACTTT.

This clonotype was counted ten times or more. The V and J genes are TRBV19 and TRBJ1-4; D is undetermined. Trimming shortened V by 3 bases and J by 10 bases, and 6 bases separated the two germline ends. CDR3 size: 11 residues. The germline gives CDR1 LNHDA, CDR2 SQIVND (reference sequence). For the CDR3, the DNA is TGTGCCAGTAGTATGTGGGGAAAACTGTTTTTT. It encodes CASSMWGKLFF.

The chain couples TRBV25-1 to TRBJ2-2; D is uncertain. Germline-derived CDR1 and CDR2 are MGHDK and SYGVNS. The V gene lost 8 bases and the J gene lost 7 bases, with 11 bases spanning the gap. CDR3 length: 12 residues. CDR3 loop: CASGLEDGELFF. CDR3 sequence (DNA): TGTGCCAGCGGTCTAGAGGACGGGGAGCTGTTTTTT. Full variable domain (remainder filled in from reference TRBV25-1 and TRBJ2-2): EADIYQTPRYLVIGTGKKITLECSQTMGHDKMYWYQQDPGMELHLIHYSYGVNSTEKGDLSSESTVSRIRTEHFPLTLESARPSHTSQYLCASGLEDGELFFGEGSRLTVL.

This clonotype was detected only a few times. This CDR3 is CASTNTDTQYF. Here the CDR3 DNA reads TGTGCCAGCACCAACACAGATACGCAGTATTTT. The chain links TRBV7-2 to TRBJ2-3; D ambiguous. The ends were cut back, 7 bases at V and 2 bases at J, with 4 bases in the middle. The germline CDR1 and CDR2 sequences are SGHTA and FQGNSA. This CDR3 is built from 11 residues.

This clonotype was seen only a few times. The chain combines TRBV6-1 with TRBJ1-3; unclear D gene. CDR1 and CDR2 (germline): MNHNS, SASEGT. The CDR3 totals 14 residues. The V gene lost 7 bases and the J gene lost 3 bases, with 13 bases spanning the gap. The CDR3 DNA reads as TGTGCCAGCATCACGCAGAGAAGTGGAAACACCATATATTTT. Translated, it gives CASITQRSGNTIYF.

On this clonotype itself: One junction end does not reproduce the germline sequence, and a read error may be involved. This rearrangement joins TRBV9 to TRBJ1-1, with TRBD1 as a possible D gene (5 bases). The germline CDR1 and CDR2 sequences are SGDLS and YYNGEE. The CDR3 loop spans 15 amino acids. Here the CDR3 reads CAGSDGRDLNTEAFF. The CDR3 DNA is TGTGCCGGCAGCGATGGACGGGACCTCAACACTGAAGCTTTCTTT.

This clonotype was recorded many times. The gene calls are TRBV7-2 and TRBJ1-3, with TRBD1 as a possible D gene (5 bases). V lost 4 bases, J lost 2 bases, and 12 bases lay in between. The CDR3 consists of 15 residues. CDR1 and CDR2 (germline): SGHTA, FQGNSA. CDR3 region: CASSSDRGAGNTIYF. The CDR3 DNA reads as TGTGCCAGCAGCTCCGACAGAGGGGCTGGAAACACCATATATTTT.

The rearrangement joins TRBV12-3 or TRBV12-4 to TRBJ1-5; D might be TRBD1 (5 bases). V gave up 5 bases and J gave up 4 bases, with 15 bases separating them. The CDR3 spans 15 residues. The CDR3 DNA sequence: TGTGCCAGCAGTGCTGAGGGGCACAGGAATCAGCCCCAGCATTTT. This gives the protein CASSAEGHRNQPQHF.

A word on this clonotype: A read error may produce the germline difference seen at one junction end. This chain links TRBV5-1 with TRBJ2-7; D not resolved. CDR1 and CDR2 from the germline V gene are SGHRS and YFSETQ. The CDR3 is made up of 15 amino acids. CDR3 DNA sequence: TGTGCCAGCAGCTTGGAGCCGAACAGTTACTACGAGCAGTACTTC. Amino acid sequence: CASSLEPNSYYEQYF.

The CDR3 region is CASRPGGRPQHF. CDR3 nucleotide sequence: TGTGCCAGCAGACCGGGGGGCCGGCCCCAGCATTTT. This chain links TRBV28 with TRBJ1-5, with D possibly TRBD1 on 6 matching bases. CDR3 size: 12 residues. Deletions cut 6 bases from V and 9 bases from J, with 12 bases between. Germline V gene sequence: CDR1 MDHEN, CDR2 SYDVKM.

The V call is TRBV2, the J call TRBJ1-5; TRBD1 matches at 9 bases. Unmatched junction bases numbered 1, after V lost 4 bases and J lost 9 bases. The CDR3 totals 12 residues. From germline, CDR1 is SNHLY and CDR2 FYNNEI. CDR3 region: CASSADRGPQHF. The CDR3 bases are TGTGCCAGCAGTGCGGACAGGGGGCCCCAGCATTTT.

The chain links TRBV9 to TRBJ1-4; 7 bases map to TRBD1. Germline CDR1 is SGDLS and CDR2 is YYNGEE. There are 16 residues in the CDR3. As DNA, the CDR3 is TGTCCTCAAACAGGGAGGGGGCCTGGGACTAATGAAAAACTGTTTTTT. Protein product: CPQTGRGPGTNEKLFF.

This clonotype was seen at least ten times. The chain links TRBV9 to TRBJ1-3; D is unclear. V lost 2 bases and J lost 6, with 12 bases in between. CDR1 SGDLS and CDR2 YYNGEE come from the germline V gene. The CDR3 runs 14 residues. In DNA, the CDR3 is TGTGCCAGCAGCGTCTCTGGCTTGGAAAACACCATATATTTT. Residues: CASSVSGLENTIYF.

This clonotype has just a few counts. The rearrangement links TRBV7-9 to TRBJ1-2; possibly TRBD1 for D (6 bases). V was pared by 5 bases and J by 0 bases, with 22 bases between. The V gene's germline CDR1 is SEHNR and CDR2 FQNEAQ (reference sequence). The CDR3 loop spans 18 amino acids. CDR3 bases: TGTGCCAGCAGCAGTACTTTGTCGGGGGCCGGCTCTAACTATGGCTACACCTTC. This sequence encodes CASSSTLSGAGSNYGYTF.

V is TRBV2 and J is TRBJ1-2, with 9 bases matching TRBD1. V gave up 2 bases and J gave up 6 bases; unmatched junction bases: 7. The length of the CDR3 is 15 residues. Germline V gives CDR1 SNHLY, CDR2 FYNNEI. CDR3 region: CASSEWGQGNDGYTF. The CDR3 coding sequence is TGTGCCAGCAGTGAATGGGGACAGGGTAATGATGGCTACACCTTC.